The 17 T cell receptor beta chains below come from one sample, sequenced in a study of blood T cells in healthy people across ages. PCR was performed a second time for roughly 7 to 11 cycles using a sample-barcoded 5' primer and a J-beta primer mix. Using its own MiXCR run on the 5' RACE reads, TCRdb lists one record per CDR3 protein. This sample has 1.5 million to 1.8 million distinct CDR3 sequences, with approximately 42% found just once. Sequences were obtained from blood. These receptors originate from a woman aged 18 to 35 in good health.

About this clonotype itself: Compared with germline, one end of the junction differs, possibly owing to a read error. The chain is built from TRBV27 and TRBJ1-2; the D gene is possibly TRBD1 (5 bases). The V gene's germline CDR1 is MNHEY and CDR2 SMNVEV (reference sequence). The CDR3 spans 16 residues. The CDR3 loop is CSSSSGLLGRANGYTF. The DNA of the CDR3 is TGTTCCAGCAGTTCCGGTTTATTGGGCAGGGCTAATGGCTACACCTTC.

Points on this clonotype: This may be a read error, as it is one base from a much larger clone. This chain links TRBV27 with TRBJ2-1; TRBD1 is a possible D gene (6 bases). Germline V gene lookup returns CDR1 MNHEY and CDR2 SMNVEV (reference sequence). The germline V and J ends were trimmed by 6 bases and 13 bases, with 19 bases remaining between them. The CDR3 runs 13 residues. The CDR3 here is CASSRTDQETQFF. The CDR3 DNA follows: TGTGCCAGCAGCCGGACAGATCAAGAGACCCAGTTCTTC.

The V call is TRBV25-1, the J call TRBJ2-5; D perhaps matches TRBD1 (6 bases). There are 14 residues in the CDR3. Per germline, CDR1 MGHDK and CDR2 SYGVNS. Between the trimmed V and J ends, which lost 8 bases and 11 bases, there was a span of 24 bases. Here the CDR3 reads CASEQGLAYNEQYF. CDR3 DNA: TGTGCCAGCGAACAGGGATTGGCTTACAATGAGCAGTACTTC.

The chain joins TRBV10-1 to TRBJ2-7; perhaps TRBD2 as D (6 bases). Trimming shortened V by 7 bases and J by 10 bases, and 20 bases separated the two germline ends. The length of the CDR3 is 13 residues. Germline V lookup: CDR1 WNHNN, CDR2 SYGVQD (reference sequence). The DNA for the CDR3 is TGCGCCAGCACGGCGGGGCTCGAAGAGACTCAGTACTTC. Translated, it gives CASTAGLEETQYF.

This clonotype showed up just a few times. V and J are TRBV4-1 and TRBJ2-3; no firm D call. Per germline, CDR1 MGHRA and CDR2 YSYEKL. The CDR3 contains 16 residues. V lost 0 bases, J lost 1 base, and 11 bases lay in between. DNA of the CDR3: TGCGCCAGCAGCCAAGATAGGGCTTTGGGCACAGATACGCAGTATTTT. Amino acid sequence: CASSQDRALGTDTQYF.

The J gene is TRBJ2-1, the V gene TRBV18; D may match TRBD1 or TRBD2 (5 bases each). V shed 2 bases and J shed 10 bases, with 18 bases lying between them. The germline V gene encodes CDR1 KGHSH and CDR2 LQKENI. The CDR3 length is 15 residues. The DNA of the CDR3 is TGTGCCAGCTCACCAATATCCTCGAGAGGGGTCGAGCAGTTCTTC. Amino acids: CASSPISSRGVEQFF. Full variable domain (outside the CDR3, taken from reference TRBV18 and TRBJ2-1): NAGVMQNPRHLVRRRGQEARLRCSPMKGHSHVYWYRQLPEEGLKFMVYLQKENIIDESGMPKERFSAEFPKEGPSILRIQQVVRGDSAAYFCASSPISSRGVEQFFGPGTRLTVL.

This clonotype was seen a few times. The chain carries TRBV25-1 and TRBJ2-7, with TRBD1 matching over 9 bases. Trimming cost V 2 bases and J 6 bases; bases outside gene matches: 5. Germline CDR1 reads MGHDK; CDR2 reads SYGVNS. This CDR3 region has 14 residues. The CDR3 nucleotides are TGTGCCAGCAGTGAACAGGGACAGGGAGGCGAGCAGTACTTC. Encoded protein: CASSEQGQGGEQYF.

CDR3 bases: TGTGCCAGCTCACCTACCGGGACAGGGGGTCAAGAGACCCAGTACTTC. As protein: CASSPTGTGGQETQYF. The rearrangement links TRBV18 to TRBJ2-5; TRBD1 agrees at 11 bases. Germline V lookup: CDR1 KGHSH, CDR2 LQKENI. This CDR3 is built from 16 residues. V trimming: 3 bases; J trimming: 2 bases; junction bases outside the gene matches: 5.

This clonotype appeared a few times. J is TRBJ2-7 and V is TRBV21-1; no check of the table's D call, TRBD2, against the DNA was made. TRBV21-1 is annotated as a pseudogene. The CDR3 consists of 16 residues. The CDR3 sequence: CASSKRRREGHYEQYF. The CDR3 DNA reads as TGTGCCAGCAGCAAACGAAGGCGGGAGGGCCATTACGAGCAGTACTTC.

On this clonotype itself: The junction does not match germline at one end; this may be a read error. The chain is built from TRBV4-3 and TRBJ1-1; D is possibly TRBD1 (5 bases). There are 15 residues in the CDR3. The V gene's germline CDR1 is LGHNA and CDR2 YSLEER. For the CDR3, the DNA is TGCGCCAGCAGCCAAGTTCTTCAGGGAAACACTGGAGCTTTCTTT. It codes for CASSQVLQGNTGAFF.

This clonotype was seen a few times. The chain links TRBV7-2 to TRBJ2-5; 7 bases line up with TRBD2. From germline, CDR1 is SGHTA and CDR2 FQGNSA. The junction had 6 bases not matched to a gene; V was cut back by 4 bases and J by 4 bases. This CDR3 spans 14 amino acids. CDR3 loop: CASSSWDYIETQYF. In nucleotides, the CDR3 is TGTGCCAGCAGCTCATGGGACTACATAGAGACCCAGTACTTC.

V and J are TRBV12-3 or TRBV12-4 and TRBJ2-1; D is possibly TRBD1 or TRBD2 (7 bases each). Trimming cost V 1 base and J 10 bases, with 14 bases left between them. The CDR3 is 14 amino acids. The CDR3, as DNA: TGTGCCAGCAGTTTAGGAGACAGGGACTACGAGCAGTTCTTC. It encodes CASSLGDRDYEQFF.

There are a few counts of this clonotype. The rearrangement joins TRBV6-1 to TRBJ2-3; D is possibly TRBD2 (6 bases). Germline V gene sequence: CDR1 MNHNS, CDR2 SASEGT. Trimming shortened V by 4 bases and J by 1 base, and 15 bases separated the two germline ends. This CDR3 is built from 16 residues. CDR3 nucleotide sequence: TGTGCCAGCAGTGTCGGGACTCTGCCAGGCACAGATACGCAGTATTTT. Residues: CASSVGTLPGTDTQYF.

The CDR3 DNA reads as TGCGCCAGCAGCCAAGACACAGGGCTTGGGAACACTGAAGCTTTCTTT. Encoded protein: CASSQDTGLGNTEAFF. The chain employs TRBV4-3 and TRBJ1-1; D might be TRBD1 (6 bases). The CDR3 spans 16 residues. V gave up 0 bases and J gave up 1 base, with 12 bases separating them. Germline values: CDR1 LGHNA, CDR2 YSLEER.

The chain joins TRBV10-3 to TRBJ1-5; possibly TRBD1 for D (5 bases). Germline CDR1 is ENHRY and CDR2 is SYGVKD. Trimming cost V 4 bases and J 0 bases, with 7 bases left between them. The CDR3 covers 14 residues. In DNA form, the CDR3 reads TGTGCCATCAGTGGGGACGGTAGCAATCAGCCCCAGCATTTT. Translated: CAISGDGSNQPQHF.

For this clonotype: A clone one base away is much larger, so this may be a read error. V usage is TRBV10-3 and J usage is TRBJ2-1, with TRBD1 identical over 9 bases. The CDR3 totals 14 residues. Germline V lookup: CDR1 ENHRY, CDR2 SYGVKD. The CDR3 spells CATSDRGARNEQFF. DNA for the CDR3: TGTGCCACCAGTGACAGGGGGGCCCGCAATGAGCAGTTCTTC.

The chain couples TRBV7-9 to TRBJ2-1, with a weak D call TRBD1 (6 bases). Germline CDR1 SEHNR, CDR2 FQNEAQ (reference sequence). V was trimmed by 5 bases and J by 15 bases, leaving 23 bases between them. This CDR3 spans 14 amino acids. CDR3 coding DNA: TGTGCCAGCAGCGTAGATTTACGTCAGGGACACGGGTTCTTC. As protein: CASSVDLRQGHGFF.